The clone carrying this T cell receptor (beta chain) was seen ten or more times. The source of the sample is a study of molecular identifiers for immune sequencing clone quantification. CDR1 is SGHDN, CDR2 FVKESK, per germline. V lost 0 bases to trimming and J lost 3 bases; unmatched junction nucleotides: 3. The CDR3 extends over 15 amino acids. TCRdb re-derived calls from the PCR reads in MiXCR, one entry per CDR3 protein. The data show hundreds of thousands of distinct CDR3 sequences, 20% seen once. Each library that profiled naive CD8 cells came from roughly 20,000 to 1,000,000 sorted cells with 10%, 30% or 50% RNA. Naive CD8 T cells were sorted as CD8+CD4-CCR7+CD45RA+.

The TCR was taken from a human donor in good health. Some libraries in this study had Jurkat cell RNA spiked in. V and J are TRBV14 and TRBJ2-7; 9 nucleotides line up with TRBD1. The sequencing sample was made of naive CD8+ T cells from blood, with Jurkat cell RNA spiked in. The sample's subset: FACS-sorted CD8+CD4-CCR7+CD45RA+ naive T cells. Here the CDR3 DNA reads TGTGCCAGCAGCCAAGATCGGACAGGGGTCTACGAGCAGTACTTC. The encoded protein is CASSQDRTGVYEQYF.